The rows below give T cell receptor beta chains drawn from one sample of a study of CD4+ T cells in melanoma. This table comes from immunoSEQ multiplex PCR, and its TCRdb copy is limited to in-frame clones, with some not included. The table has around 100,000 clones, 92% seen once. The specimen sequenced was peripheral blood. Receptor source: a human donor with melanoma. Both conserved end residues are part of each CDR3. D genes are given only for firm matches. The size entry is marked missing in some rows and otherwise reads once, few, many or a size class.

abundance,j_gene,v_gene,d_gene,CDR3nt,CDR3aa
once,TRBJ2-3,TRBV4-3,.,TGCGCCAGCAGCCAAGAGAGGACTCTAACAACAGATACGCAGTATTTT,CASSQERTLTTDTQYF
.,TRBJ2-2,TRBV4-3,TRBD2,TGCGCCAGCAGCCAGCCTCGGGTAGCGGGAGAGACCGGGGAGCTGTTTTTT,CASSQPRVAGETGELFF
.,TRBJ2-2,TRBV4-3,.,TGCGCCAGCAGCCATCGGACCCCGCCCCACACCGGGGAGCTGTTTTTT,CASSHRTPPHTGELFF
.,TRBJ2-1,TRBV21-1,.,TGTGCCAGCACCGAACAGGGGACGGAGTACAATGAGCAGTTCTTC,CASTEQGTEYNEQFF
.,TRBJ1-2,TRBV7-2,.,TGTGCCAGCAGCTTAAGGGGCGGGGGCCCTATCTATGGCTACACCTTC,CASSLRGGGPIYGYTF
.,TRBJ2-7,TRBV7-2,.,TGTGCCAGCAGCGTCCGGGCCGCGTACGAGCAGTACTTC,CASSVRAAYEQYF
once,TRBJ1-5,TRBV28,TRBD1,TGTGCCAGCAGTCTCCTACAGGGGAAAGGCAATCAGCCCCAGCATTTT,CASSLLQGKGNQPQHF
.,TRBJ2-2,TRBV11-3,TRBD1,TGTGCCAGCAGCCCGCGGACAGGGGGCACCGGGGAGCTGTTTTTT,CASSPRTGGTGELFF
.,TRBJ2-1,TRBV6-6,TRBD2,TGTGCCAGCAGGCCGGGACTAGCCTACAATGAGCAGTTCTTC,CASRPGLAYNEQFF
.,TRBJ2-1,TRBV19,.,TGTGCCAGTAGTATCCGGGGATTTGAGCAGTTCTTC,CASSIRGFEQFF
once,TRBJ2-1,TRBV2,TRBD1,TGTGCCAGCGAGGTGGGACAGGTTCCCAATGAGCAGTTCTTC,CASEVGQVPNEQFF
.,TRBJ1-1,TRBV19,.,TGTGCCAGTAGTCGGGCAGGTGGGAACACTGAAGCTTTCTTT,CASSRAGGNTEAFF
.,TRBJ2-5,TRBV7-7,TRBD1,TGTGCCAGCAGCCCTAAAGCCGGGACAGGGGTGACCCAGTACTTC,CASSPKAGTGVTQYF
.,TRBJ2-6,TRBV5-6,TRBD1,TGTGCCAGCAGCAAGTGGATAGGGACAGGGGGTACTGGGGCCAACGTCCTGACTTTC,CASSKWIGTGGTGANVLTF
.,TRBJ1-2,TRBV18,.,TGTGCCAGCTCACCGCAGGGGCTTTGGTCTGGCTACACCTTC,CASSPQGLWSGYTF
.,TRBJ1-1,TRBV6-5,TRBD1,TGTGCCAGCAGTTCTCCTCGACAGGGTAGAGCTGAAGCTTTCTTT,CASSSPRQGRAEAFF